This T cell receptor beta chain derives from a study of early T cells in non-severe SARS-CoV-2 infection. Turning to the study itself: Chains stayed unpaired after sequencing of bulk RNA from unsorted whole blood.

Germline-derived CDR1 and CDR2 are LGHNT and FRNRAP. This CDR3 has 15 residues. The V and J ends lost 5 bases and 10 bases, in that order; junction bases with no gene match: 12. Individual cDNA molecules were tagged with unique molecular identifiers, the study reported. In TCRdb, the 5' RACE reads were re-called with MiXCR into one record per CDR3 protein. The sample has about 69,000 distinct CDR3 sequences; approximately 9.5% are singletons. The sample taken for sequencing was whole blood. This clonotype was sampled from an adult who was a healthcare worker with PCR-confirmed SARS-CoV-2 infection or an uninfected control (not recorded which). The J gene is TRBJ2-1, the V gene TRBV12-5; 9 nucleotides align to TRBD1. The CDR3 nucleotides are TGTGCTAGTGGTCCCGGACAGGGGCGCTTAGGAGAGCAGTTCTTC. Its protein product is CASGPGQGRLGEQFF.